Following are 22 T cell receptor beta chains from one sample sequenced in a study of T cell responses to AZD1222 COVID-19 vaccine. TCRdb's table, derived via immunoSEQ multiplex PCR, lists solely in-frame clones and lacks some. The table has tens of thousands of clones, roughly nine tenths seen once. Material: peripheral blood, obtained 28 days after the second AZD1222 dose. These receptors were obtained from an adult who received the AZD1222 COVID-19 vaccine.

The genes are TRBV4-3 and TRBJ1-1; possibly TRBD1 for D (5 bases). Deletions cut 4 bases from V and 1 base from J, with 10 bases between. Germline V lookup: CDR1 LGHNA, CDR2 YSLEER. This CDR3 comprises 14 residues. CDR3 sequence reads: CASSPGLRNTEAFF. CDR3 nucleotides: TGCGCCAGCAGCCCGGGACTGAGGAACACTGAAGCTTTCTTT.

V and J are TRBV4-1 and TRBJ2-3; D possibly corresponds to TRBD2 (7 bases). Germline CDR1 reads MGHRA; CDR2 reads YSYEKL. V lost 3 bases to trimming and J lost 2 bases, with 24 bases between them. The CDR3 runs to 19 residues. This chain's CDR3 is CASSQRGVGLGAATDTQYF. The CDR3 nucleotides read TGCGCCAGCAGCCAGAGGGGGGTCGGACTAGGGGCCGCCACAGATACGCAGTATTTT.

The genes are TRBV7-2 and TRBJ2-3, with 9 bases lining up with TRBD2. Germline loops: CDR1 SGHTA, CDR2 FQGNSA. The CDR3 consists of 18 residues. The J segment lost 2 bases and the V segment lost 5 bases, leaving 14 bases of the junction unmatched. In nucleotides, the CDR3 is TGTGCCAGCAGCCTACTCTCCTCCGGCGGGGGGGCCACAGATACGCAGTATTTT. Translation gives CASSLLSSGGGATDTQYF.

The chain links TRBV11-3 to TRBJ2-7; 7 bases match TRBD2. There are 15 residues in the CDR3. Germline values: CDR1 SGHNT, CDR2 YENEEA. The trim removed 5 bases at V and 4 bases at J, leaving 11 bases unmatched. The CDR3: CASSRSRTRGYEQYF. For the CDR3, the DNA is TGTGCCAGCAGCCGATCAAGGACTAGGGGTTACGAGCAGTACTTC.

The CDR3, as DNA: TGTGCCAGCAGCTGGGGTTTGGAGACCCAGTACTTC. Residues: CASSWGLETQYF. The gene calls are TRBV7-9 and TRBJ2-5; D is uncertain. This CDR3 spans 12 amino acids. The germline CDR1 and CDR2 sequences are SEHNR and FQNEAQ (reference sequence). Trimming took 4 bases from V and 5 from J, leaving 8 bases between them.

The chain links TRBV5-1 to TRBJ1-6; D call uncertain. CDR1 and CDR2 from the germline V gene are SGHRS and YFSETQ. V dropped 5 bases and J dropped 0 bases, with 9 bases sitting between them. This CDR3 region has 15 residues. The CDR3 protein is CASRVVGSYNSPLHF. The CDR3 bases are TGCGCCAGCAGGGTAGTCGGCTCCTATAATTCACCCCTCCACTTT. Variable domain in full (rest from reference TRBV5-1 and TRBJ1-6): KAGVTQTPRYLIKTRGQQVTLSCSPISGHRSVSWYQQTPGQGLQFLFEYFSETQRNKGNFPGRFSGRQFSNSRSEMNVSTLELGDSALYLCASRVVGSYNSPLHFGNGTRLTVT.

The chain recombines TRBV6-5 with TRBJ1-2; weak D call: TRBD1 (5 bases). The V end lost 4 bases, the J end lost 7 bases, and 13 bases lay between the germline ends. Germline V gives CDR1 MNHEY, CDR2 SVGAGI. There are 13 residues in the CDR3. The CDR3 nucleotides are TGTGCCAGCAGTTCCGGGACGGCGGCTGGCTACACCTTC. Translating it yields CASSSGTAAGYTF.

In nucleotides, the CDR3 is TGTGCCAGCAGCTCTGACGTCTACGAGCAGTACTTC. This codes for CASSSDVYEQYF. The chain recombines TRBV7-9 with TRBJ2-7; D is unresolved. The CDR3 covers 12 residues. The germline V gene encodes CDR1 SEHNR and CDR2 FQNEAQ (reference sequence). With 4 bases removed from V and 3 bases from J, the gap between germline ends came to 7 bases.

The CDR3 sequence: CASIGGTFYGYTF. Written as DNA, the CDR3 is TGTGCCAGCATAGGGGGCACCTTTTATGGCTACACCTTC. The V gene is TRBV6-5, the J gene TRBJ1-2; 7 bases are a match to TRBD1. The germline V gene has CDR1 MNHEY and CDR2 SVGAGI. CDR3 length: 13 amino acids. The V and J ends lost 7 bases and 5 bases, in that order; junction bases with no gene match: 7.

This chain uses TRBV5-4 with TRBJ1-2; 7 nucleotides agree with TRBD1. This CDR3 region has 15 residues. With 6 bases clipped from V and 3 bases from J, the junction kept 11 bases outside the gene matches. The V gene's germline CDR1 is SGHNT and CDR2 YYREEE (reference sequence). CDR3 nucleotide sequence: TGTGCCAGCACCAAAAAGGGGGCCCCTCACTATGGCTACACCTTC. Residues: CASTKKGAPHYGYTF.

The CDR3 loop is CASSQDGRVPPGEQYF. The CDR3 nucleotides are TGCGCCAGCAGCCAAGATGGTCGAGTTCCCCCTGGGGAGCAGTACTTC. The chain has TRBV4-3 and TRBJ2-7, with D uncertain. CDR1 is LGHNA and CDR2 is YSLEER in the germline V gene. The CDR3 runs 16 residues. V gave up 0 bases and J gave up 7 bases, with 19 bases separating them.

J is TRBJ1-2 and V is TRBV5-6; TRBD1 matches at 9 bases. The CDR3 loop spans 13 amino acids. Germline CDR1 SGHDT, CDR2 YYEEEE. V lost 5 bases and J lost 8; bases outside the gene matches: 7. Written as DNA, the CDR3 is TGTGCCAGCAGTTGGGACAGGGTTATGGGCTACACCTTC. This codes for CASSWDRVMGYTF.

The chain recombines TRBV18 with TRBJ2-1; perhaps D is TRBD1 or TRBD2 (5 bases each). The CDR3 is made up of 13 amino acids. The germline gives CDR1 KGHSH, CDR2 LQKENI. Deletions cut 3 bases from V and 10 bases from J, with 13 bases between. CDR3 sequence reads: CASSPGTFREQFF. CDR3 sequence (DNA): TGTGCCAGCTCACCTGGGACCTTCCGGGAGCAGTTCTTC.

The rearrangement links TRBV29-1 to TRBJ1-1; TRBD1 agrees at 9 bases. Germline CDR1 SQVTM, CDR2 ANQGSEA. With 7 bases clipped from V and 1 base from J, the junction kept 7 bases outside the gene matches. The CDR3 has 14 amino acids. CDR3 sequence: CSARQGGSNTEAFF. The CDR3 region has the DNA TGCAGCGCTAGACAGGGGGGATCGAACACTGAAGCTTTCTTT.

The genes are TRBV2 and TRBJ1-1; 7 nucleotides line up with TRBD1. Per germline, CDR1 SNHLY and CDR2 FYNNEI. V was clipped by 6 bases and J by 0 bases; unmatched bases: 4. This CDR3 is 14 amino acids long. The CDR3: CASSGQALNTEAFF. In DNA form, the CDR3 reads TGTGCCAGCAGCGGACAGGCCTTGAACACTGAAGCTTTCTTT.

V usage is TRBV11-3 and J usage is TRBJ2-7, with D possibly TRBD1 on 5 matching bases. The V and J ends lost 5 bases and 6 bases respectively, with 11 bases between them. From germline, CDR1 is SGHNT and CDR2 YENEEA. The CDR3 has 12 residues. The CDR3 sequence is CASSPRQSEQYF. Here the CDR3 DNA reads TGTGCCAGCAGCCCCCGACAGAGCGAGCAGTACTTC. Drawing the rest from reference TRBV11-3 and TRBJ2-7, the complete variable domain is EAGVVQSPRYKIIEKKQPVAFWCNPISGHNTLYWYLQNLGQGPELLIRYENEEAVDDSQLPKDRFSAERLKGVDSTLKIQPAELGDSAVYLCASSPRQSEQYFGPGTRLTVT.

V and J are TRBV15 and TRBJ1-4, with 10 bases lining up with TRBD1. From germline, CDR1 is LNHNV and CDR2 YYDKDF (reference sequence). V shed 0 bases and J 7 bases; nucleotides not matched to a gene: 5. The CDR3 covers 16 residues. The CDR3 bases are TGTGCCACCAGCAGAGATCCAGACAGGGGGCGTGAAAAACTGTTTTTT. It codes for CATSRDPDRGREKLFF.

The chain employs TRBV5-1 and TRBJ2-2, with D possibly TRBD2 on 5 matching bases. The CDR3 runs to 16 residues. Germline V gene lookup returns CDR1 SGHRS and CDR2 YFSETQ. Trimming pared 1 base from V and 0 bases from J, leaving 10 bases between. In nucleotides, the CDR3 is TGCGCCAGCAGCTTGAGTCGGGGAGCGAACACCGGGGAGCTGTTTTTT. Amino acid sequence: CASSLSRGANTGELFF.

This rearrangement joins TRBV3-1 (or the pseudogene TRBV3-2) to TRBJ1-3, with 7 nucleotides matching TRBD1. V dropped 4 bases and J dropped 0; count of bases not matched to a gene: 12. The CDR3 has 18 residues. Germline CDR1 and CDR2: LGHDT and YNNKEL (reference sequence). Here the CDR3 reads CASSPIWGQINSGNTIYF. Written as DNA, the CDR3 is TGTGCCAGCAGCCCTATTTGGGGACAGATAAACTCTGGAAACACCATATATTTT.

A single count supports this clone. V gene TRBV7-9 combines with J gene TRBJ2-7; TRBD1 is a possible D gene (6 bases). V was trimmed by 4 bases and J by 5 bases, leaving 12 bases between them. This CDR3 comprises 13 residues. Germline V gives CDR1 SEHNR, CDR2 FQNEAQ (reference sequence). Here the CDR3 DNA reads TGTGCCAGCAGCTCCACAGGGCGGCACGAGCAGTACTTC. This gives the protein CASSSTGRHEQYF.

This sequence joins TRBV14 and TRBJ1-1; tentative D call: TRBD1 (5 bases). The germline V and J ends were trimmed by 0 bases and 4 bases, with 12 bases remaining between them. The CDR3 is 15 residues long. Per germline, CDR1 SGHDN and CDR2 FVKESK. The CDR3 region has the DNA TGTGCCAGCAGCCAAGATCCGGGGGGACGCACTGAAGCTTTCTTT. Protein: CASSQDPGGRTEAFF.

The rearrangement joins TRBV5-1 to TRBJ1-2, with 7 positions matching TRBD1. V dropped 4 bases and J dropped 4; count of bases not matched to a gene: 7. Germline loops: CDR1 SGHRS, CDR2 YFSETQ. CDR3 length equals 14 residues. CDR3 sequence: CASSVTGESYGYTF. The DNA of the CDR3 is TGCGCCAGCAGCGTTACAGGGGAATCCTATGGCTACACCTTC.